The subject of this entry is one T cell receptor (beta chain). In the original analysis: Reference gene primer amplification yielded estimated nucleated cell counts. Clones were sequenced by immunoSEQ multiplex PCR, and TCRdb holds only the in-frame ones, with some missing. For V, J and clone size, that table is used; D and trimming come from the DNA. In the table there are 70,000 or so clones, 76% of which are singletons. This sample was taken from a study of blood T cell repertoires in COVID-19. The germline V and J ends were trimmed by 1 base and 9 bases, with 13 bases remaining between them. Germline loops: CDR1 SGHTA, CDR2 FQGNSA. The CDR3 length is 15 residues.

The J gene is TRBJ1-6, the V gene TRBV7-2, with D possibly being TRBD1 (5 bases). Sequences were obtained from peripheral blood. The receptor was derived from a man aged 60 to 75 with COVID-19, enrolled during active disease. DNA for the CDR3: TGTGCCAGCAGCTTAGGGCAGGGCGCCACTTCACCCCTCCACTTT. This gives the protein CASSLGQGATSPLHF.